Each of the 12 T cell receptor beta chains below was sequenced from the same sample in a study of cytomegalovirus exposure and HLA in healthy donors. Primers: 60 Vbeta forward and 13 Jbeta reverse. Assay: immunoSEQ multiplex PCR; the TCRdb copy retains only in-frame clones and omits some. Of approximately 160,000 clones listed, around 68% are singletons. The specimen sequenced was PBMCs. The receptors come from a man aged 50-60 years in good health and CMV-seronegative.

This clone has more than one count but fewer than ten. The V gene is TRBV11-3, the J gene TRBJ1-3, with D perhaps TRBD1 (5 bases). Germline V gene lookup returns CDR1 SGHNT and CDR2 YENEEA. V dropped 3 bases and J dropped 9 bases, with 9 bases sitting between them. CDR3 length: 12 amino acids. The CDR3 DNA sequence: TGTGCCAGCAGCTTCCAGGGAGGCACCATATATTTT. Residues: CASSFQGGTIYF.

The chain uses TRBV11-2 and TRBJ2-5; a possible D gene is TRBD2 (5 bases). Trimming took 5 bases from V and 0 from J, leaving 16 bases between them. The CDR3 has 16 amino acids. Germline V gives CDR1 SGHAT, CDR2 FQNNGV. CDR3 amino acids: CASSPGAEADQETQYF. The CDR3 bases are TGTGCCAGCAGCCCAGGAGCTGAAGCGGACCAAGAGACCCAGTACTTC.

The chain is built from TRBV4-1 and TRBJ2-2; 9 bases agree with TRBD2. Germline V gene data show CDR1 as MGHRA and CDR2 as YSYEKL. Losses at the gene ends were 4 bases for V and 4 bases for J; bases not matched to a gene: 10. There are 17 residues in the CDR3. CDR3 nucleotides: TGCGCCAGCAGCCCTTCGGGGGCGGGGGGGGCCACCGGGGAGCTGTTTTTT. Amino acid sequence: CASSPSGAGGATGELFF.

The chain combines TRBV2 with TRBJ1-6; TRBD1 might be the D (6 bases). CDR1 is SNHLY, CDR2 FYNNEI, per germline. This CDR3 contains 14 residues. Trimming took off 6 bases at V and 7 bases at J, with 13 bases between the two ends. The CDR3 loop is CASRTGRENSPLHF. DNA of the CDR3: TGTGCCAGCAGGACAGGTCGGGAAAATTCACCCCTCCACTTT.

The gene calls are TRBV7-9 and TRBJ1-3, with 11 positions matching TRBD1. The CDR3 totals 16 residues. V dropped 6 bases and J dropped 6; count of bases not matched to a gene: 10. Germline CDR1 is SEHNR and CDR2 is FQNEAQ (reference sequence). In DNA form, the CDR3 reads TGTGCCAGCAGTTCCGGACAGGGGGCGCATGTAAACACCATATATTTT. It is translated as CASSSGQGAHVNTIYF.

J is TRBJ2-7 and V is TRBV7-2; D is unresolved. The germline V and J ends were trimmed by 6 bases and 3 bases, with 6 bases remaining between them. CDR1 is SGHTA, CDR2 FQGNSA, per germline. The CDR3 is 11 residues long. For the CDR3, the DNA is TGTGCCAGCAGTAAGAGCTACGAGCAGTACTTC. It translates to CASSKSYEQYF.

The CDR3 loop is CASSQVDRGTTKQYF. In nucleotides, the CDR3 is TGCGCCAGCAGCCAAGTGGACAGGGGAACTACGAAGCAGTACTTC. The chain carries TRBV4-3 and TRBJ2-5; 9 bases match TRBD1. The CDR3 totals 15 residues. Germline lookup yields CDR1 LGHNA and CDR2 YSLEER. V lost 1 base, J lost 11 bases, and 11 bases stayed unmatched.

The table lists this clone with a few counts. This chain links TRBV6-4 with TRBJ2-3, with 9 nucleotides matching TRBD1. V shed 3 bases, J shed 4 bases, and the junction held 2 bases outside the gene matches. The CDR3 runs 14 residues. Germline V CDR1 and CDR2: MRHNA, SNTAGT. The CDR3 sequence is CASSETGGADTQYF. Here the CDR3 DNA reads TGTGCCAGCAGTGAAACAGGGGGCGCAGATACGCAGTATTTT.

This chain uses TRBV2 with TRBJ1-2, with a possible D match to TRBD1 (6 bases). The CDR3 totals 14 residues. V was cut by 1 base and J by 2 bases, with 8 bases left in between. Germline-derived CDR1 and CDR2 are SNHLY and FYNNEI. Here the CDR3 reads CASSEDRENYGYTF. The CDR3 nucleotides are TGTGCCAGCAGTGAAGACAGGGAGAACTATGGCTACACCTTC.

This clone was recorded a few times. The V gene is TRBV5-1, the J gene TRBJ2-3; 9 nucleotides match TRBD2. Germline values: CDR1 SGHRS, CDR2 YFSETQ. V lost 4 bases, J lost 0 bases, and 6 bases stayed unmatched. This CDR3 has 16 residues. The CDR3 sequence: CASSPTSGTSTDTQYF. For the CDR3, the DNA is TGCGCCAGCAGCCCGACTAGCGGAACGAGCACAGATACGCAGTATTTT.

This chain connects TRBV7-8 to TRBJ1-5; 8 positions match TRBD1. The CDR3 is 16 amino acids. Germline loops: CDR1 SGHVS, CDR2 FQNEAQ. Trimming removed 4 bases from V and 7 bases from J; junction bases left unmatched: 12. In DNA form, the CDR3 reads TGTGCCAGCAGCTCCCCCAGGGGGCCCCGGGGACAGCCCCAGCATTTT. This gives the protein CASSSPRGPRGQPQHF.

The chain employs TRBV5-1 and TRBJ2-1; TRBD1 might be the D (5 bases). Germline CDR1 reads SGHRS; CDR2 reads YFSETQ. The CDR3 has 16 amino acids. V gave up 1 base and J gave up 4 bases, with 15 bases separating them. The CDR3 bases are TGCGCCAGCAGCTTGCAGGGTATCGGGCAGTACAATGAGCAGTTCTTC. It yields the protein CASSLQGIGQYNEQFF.